Listed below are T cell receptor beta chains from one sample, sequenced in a study of T cell changes during pregnancy in multiple sclerosis. Assay used: immunoSEQ multiplex PCR; TCRdb lists only in-frame clones, some missing. The data hold 100,000 to 150,000 clones, with 85% to 95% observed a single time. Here the sequenced sample was peripheral blood, taken before pregnancy. The source is a female donor with multiple sclerosis, enrolled in a pregnancy study. The CDR3 runs from the conserved cysteine through the conserved F or W. A D gene is named only where the DNA matches it firmly. Expanded clones are given a class, and other clones once, few, many or no size at all.

D gene	clone size	V gene	J gene	CDR3 DNA	CDR3 protein
NA	NA	TRBV6-5	TRBJ2-1	TGTGCCAGCAGCCCTATCGGGTACAATGAGCAGTTCTTC	CASSPIGYNEQFF
TRBD1	NA	TRBV7-9	TRBJ1-1	TGTGCCAGCAGCTTTGACAGGGCCACTGAAGCTTTCTTT	CASSFDRATEAFF
TRBD2	NA	TRBV10-2	TRBJ2-2	TGCGCCAGCAGTGTGACTAGCGGGGACCTAACCACCGGGGAGCTGTTTTTT	CASSVTSGDLTTGELFF
NA	NA	TRBV29-1	TRBJ2-7	TGCAGCGTTGTGGGCCGGACAGTCAGCTCCTACGAGCAGTACTTC	CSVVGRTVSSYEQYF
NA	NA	TRBV20-1	TRBJ2-2	TGCAGTGCGCCTCGGGGCGGGGAGCTGTTTTTT	CSAPRGGELFF
NA	NA	TRBV19	TRBJ1-3	TGTGCCAGTAGGGTTTCGGTCTCTGGAAACACCATATATTTT	CASRVSVSGNTIYF
TRBD2	NA	TRBV12-5	TRBJ2-3	TGTGCTAGTGGTCCGGGGGAGGGGGATACGCAGTATTTT	CASGPGEGDTQYF
NA	NA	TRBV19	TRBJ2-7	TGTGCCAGTAGTCTTCACCCGAGGGGGTTGGACTACGAGCAGTACTTC	CASSLHPRGLDYEQYF
TRBD2	NA	TRBV15	TRBJ2-1	TGTGCCACCAGCAGAGCCTTATCGGGAGGGTGGAATGAGCAGTTCTTC	CATSRALSGGWNEQFF
TRBD2	NA	TRBV6-4	TRBJ2-1	TGTGCCAGCACTACGCCCCGGGGGGGGGCCGCCTACAATGAGCAGTTCTTC	CASTTPRGGAAYNEQFF
TRBD1	once	TRBV28	TRBJ1-1	TGTGCCAGCAGTAATGGACCGACATGGACAGGTGAAGTTCGGACTGAAGCTTTCTTT	CASSNGPTWTGEVRTEAFF
NA	once	TRBV5-1	TRBJ2-6	TGCGCCAGCAGCCCCGGGACGGGACTCTCTGGGGCCAACGTCCTGACTTTC	CASSPGTGLSGANVLTF
TRBD1	NA	TRBV28	TRBJ1-5	TGTGCCAGCAGTTCAGGTCAGGGGGGAGTCGGTCAGCCCCAGCATTTT	CASSSGQGGVGQPQHF
TRBD2	NA	TRBV6-6	TRBJ2-5	TGTGCCAGCAGTTACTCGCGAGGGAGGGCCCAGTACTTC	CASSYSRGRAQYF
NA	NA	TRBV19	TRBJ1-5	TGTGCCAGTAGTCAGGGATACCAGCCCCAGCATTTT	CASSQGYQPQHF
NA	NA	TRBV7-9	TRBJ1-1	TGTGCCAGCAGCTTAACACGGAGCACTGAAGCTTTCTTT	CASSLTRSTEAFF
NA	once	TRBV27	TRBJ1-1	TGTGCCAGCAGTTTATCTTCAGGGACTAGGGTCGCAGGGATCAATGAAGCTTTCTTT	CASSLSSGTRVAGINEAFF
TRBD2	NA	TRBV5-4	TRBJ2-3	TGTGCCAGCAGCCCGGGAGGGCAGGCCATCCCCCCCCGCTTGAGGTATACGCAGTATTTT	CASSPGGQAIPPRLRYTQYF
TRBD2	NA	TRBV2	TRBJ2-7	TGTGCCAGCAGGCTCTCTAGCGGGGGGGCCTACGAGCAGTACTTC	CASRLSSGGAYEQYF
TRBD2	once	TRBV4-2	TRBJ2-1	TGTGCCAGCAGCCAAGATCTTAGTAGCGGGAGACCTTACAATGAGCAGTTCTTC	CASSQDLSSGRPYNEQFF
TRBD1	NA	TRBV6-5	TRBJ2-2	TGTGCCAGCAGTTACGACAGGGCCACCGGGGAGCTGTTTTTT	CASSYDRATGELFF
TRBD2	once	TRBV19	TRBJ2-5	TGTGCCAGTAGTATAGTCAGCGGGGGGGTCCAAGAGACCCAGTACTTC	CASSIVSGGVQETQYF
TRBD2	NA	TRBV9	TRBJ2-7	TGTGCCAGCAGCCCGGGACTAGCGGGGGAGCAGTACTTC	CASSPGLAGEQYF
TRBD2	NA	TRBV18	TRBJ2-1	TGTGCCAGCTCACCCAGGGGAAATAGCGGGAGGTCGAGCTCCTACAATGAGCAGTTCTTC	CASSPRGNSGRSSSYNEQFF
TRBD2	NA	TRBV11-2	TRBJ2-7	TGTGCCAGCAGTTTAACTAGCGGGATTTCCTACGAGCAGTACTTC	CASSLTSGISYEQYF
NA	few	TRBV7-9	TRBJ2-7	TGTGCCAGCAGCCCGAGACAGGCGTACTACGAGCAGTACTTC	CASSPRQAYYEQYF
TRBD1	once	TRBV2	TRBJ2-7	TGTGCCAGCACCTCGGACGGGGACAGAATCTCCTACGAGCAGTACTTC	CASTSDGDRISYEQYF
NA	NA	TRBV28	TRBJ1-5	TGTGCCAGCAACACACCACGTCGGCGGGGCAATCAGCCCCAGCATTTT	CASNTPRRRGNQPQHF
TRBD2	NA	TRBV13	TRBJ2-1	TGTGCCAGCAGCTTTTTCAGAGGTAGCGGGAGGTACGCCAATGAGCAGTTCTTC	CASSFFRGSGRYANEQFF